This entry features one T cell receptor (beta chain) sequence. Authors' processing steps: Reference gene primers were amplified, and this amplification served to estimate nucleated cell counts. Sequencing was performed with immunoSEQ multiplex PCR; in TCRdb, only in-frame clones are kept and a portion is missing. V, J and clone size derive from that table, while D and trimming were established from the DNA sequence. The table shows over 200,000 clones, with approximately 84% occurring only once. This specimen belongs to a study of blood T cell repertoires in COVID-19. Background on the study: Whether acute or convalescent, the COVID-19 samples came from the United States, Italy and Spain. PBMCs, B-cell-depleted T cells, or T cells were the source of the cDNA or gDNA that made up the material.

The J segment lost 7 bases and the V segment lost 6 bases, leaving 7 bases of the junction unmatched. Germline CDR1 is MNHEY and CDR2 is SVGAGI. The CDR3 is 13 residues long. The rearrangement uses TRBV6-5 and TRBJ1-1, with 8 bases aligning to TRBD1. This TCR derives from an elderly woman with acute or convalescent COVID-19. Material: peripheral blood. The CDR3 protein is CASSYHRGGEAFF. In DNA form, the CDR3 reads TGTGCCAGCAGCTATCACAGGGGGGGTGAAGCTTTCTTT.